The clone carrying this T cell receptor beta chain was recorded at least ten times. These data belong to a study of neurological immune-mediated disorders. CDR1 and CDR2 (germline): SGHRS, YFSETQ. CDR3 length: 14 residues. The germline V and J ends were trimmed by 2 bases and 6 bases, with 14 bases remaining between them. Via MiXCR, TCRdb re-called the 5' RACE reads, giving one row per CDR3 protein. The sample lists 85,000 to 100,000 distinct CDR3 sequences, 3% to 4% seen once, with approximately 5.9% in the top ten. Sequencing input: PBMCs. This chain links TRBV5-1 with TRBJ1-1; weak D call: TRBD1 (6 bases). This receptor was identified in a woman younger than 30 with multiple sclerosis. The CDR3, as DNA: TGCGCCAGCAGCTTTGGGGGGGCCAAAGCTGAAGCTTTCTTT. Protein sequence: CASSFGGAKAEAFF.